This is a list of T cell receptor beta chains from one sample in a study of blood T cell repertoires in COVID-19. Data came from immunoSEQ multiplex PCR; TCRdb stores just in-frame clones and leaves some out. The data show 150,000 to 200,000 clones, with roughly 84% seen just once and 7% to 8% held by the top ten. The sequenced sample consisted of PBMCs or T cells enriched from blood (not recorded which). The receptors originated from a woman aged 45 to 65 who had recovered from COVID-19. CDR3s leave out the opening cysteine and the closing phenylalanine or tryptophan.

cdr3_length,j_call,v_call,cdr3_aa
14,TRBJ2-5,TRBV5-1,ASSPGTSGLQETQY
11,TRBJ1-2,TRBV9,ASSPDRVGGYT
11,TRBJ2-2,TRBV6-2/TRBV6-3,ASSYTRTGELF
11,TRBJ2-1,TRBV7-3,ASSPGVVGSPV
12,TRBJ2-7,TRBV3-1/TRBV3-2,ASSPSFILGEQY
11,TRBJ1-3,TRBV24-1,ATAPSSGNTIY
13,TRBJ2-2,TRBV28,ASTGTSGNTGELF
12,TRBJ2-3,TRBV18,ASSPHGGLSTQY
14,TRBJ2-1,TRBV3-1/TRBV3-2,ASSTIAGSGYNEQF
15,TRBJ1-5,TRBV6-2/TRBV6-3,ASSYPGQGFSNQPQH
14,TRBJ2-1,TRBV3-1/TRBV3-2,ASSHRGGSSYNEQF
14,TRBJ2-5,TRBV18,ASSPGGNDHQETQY
11,TRBJ1-1,TRBV7-8,ASSLQPNTEAF
12,TRBJ1-2,TRBV28,ASSLPGTGNGYT
14,TRBJ1-3,TRBV19,ASSPAWGSAGNTIY
12,TRBJ1-3,TRBV30,AWRATGSGNTIY
14,TRBJ1-1,TRBV5-4,ASSPTVGTGNTEAF
12,TRBJ2-7,TRBV11-2,ASSLKGQAYEQY
11,TRBJ1-1,TRBV24-1,ATRGTSGTEAF
13,TRBJ2-1,TRBV5-1,ASRQAGGPYNEQF
10,TRBJ1-2,TRBV2,ASSVDRYGYT
13,TRBJ2-1,TRBV18,ASSARAGAYNEQF
14,TRBJ2-1,TRBV3-1/TRBV3-2,ASSQGQGGSYNEQF
12,TRBJ2-7,TRBV5-4,ASKLDRGRDEQY
13,TRBJ2-2,TRBV6-6,ASSYSETGAGELF
10,TRBJ1-2,TRBV28,ASSPGRTRYT
10,TRBJ2-1,TRBV11-3,ASSLGLAEQF
13,TRBJ2-2,TRBV4-1,ASSQDSGNTGELF
13,TRBJ1-5,TRBV18,ASSSGQADNQPQH
11,TRBJ1-1,TRBV5-8,ATRDRGRTEAF
10,TRBJ2-5,TRBV18,ASSPGVETQY
14,TRBJ2-7,TRBV3-1/TRBV3-2,ASSQDLAGWGDGQY
13,TRBJ2-2,TRBV5-1,ASRGETGRPGELF
16,TRBJ2-1,TRBV4-3,ASSLTGTTSGREGEQF
14,TRBJ2-2,TRBV5-1,ASSLIQARLAGELF
12,TRBJ1-2,TRBV2,ASSGFRSNDGYT
11,TRBJ2-1,TRBV7-9,ASSQLLDNEQF
14,TRBJ2-7,TRBV14,ASSPIGVAGVYEQY
15,TRBJ2-5,TRBV28,ASSLTSGVPSRETQY
10,TRBJ2-6,TRBV24-1,AIQSGANVLT